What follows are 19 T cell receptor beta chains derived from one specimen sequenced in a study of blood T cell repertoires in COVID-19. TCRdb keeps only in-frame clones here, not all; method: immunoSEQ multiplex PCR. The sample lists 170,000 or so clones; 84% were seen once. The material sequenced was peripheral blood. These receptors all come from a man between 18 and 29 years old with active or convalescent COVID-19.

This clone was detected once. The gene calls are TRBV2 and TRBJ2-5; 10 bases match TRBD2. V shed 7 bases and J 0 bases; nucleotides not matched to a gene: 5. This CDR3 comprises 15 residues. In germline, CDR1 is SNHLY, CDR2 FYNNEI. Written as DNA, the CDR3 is TGTGCCAGCATCCGACTAGCGGGCTACCAAGAGACCCAGTACTTC. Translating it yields CASIRLAGYQETQYF.

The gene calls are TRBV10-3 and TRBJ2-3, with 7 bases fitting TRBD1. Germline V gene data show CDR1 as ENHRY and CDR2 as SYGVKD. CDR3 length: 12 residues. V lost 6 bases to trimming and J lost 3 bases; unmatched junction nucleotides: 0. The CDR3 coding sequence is TGTGCCATCAGGGGACAGACAGATACGCAGTATTTT. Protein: CAIRGQTDTQYF.

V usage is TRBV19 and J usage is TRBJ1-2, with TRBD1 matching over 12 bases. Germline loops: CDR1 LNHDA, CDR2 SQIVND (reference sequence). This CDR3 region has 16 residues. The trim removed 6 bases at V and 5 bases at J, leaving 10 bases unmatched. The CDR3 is CASRSPSGQGAYGYTF. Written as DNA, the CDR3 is TGTGCCAGTAGGTCCCCCTCGGGACAGGGGGCTTATGGCTACACCTTC.

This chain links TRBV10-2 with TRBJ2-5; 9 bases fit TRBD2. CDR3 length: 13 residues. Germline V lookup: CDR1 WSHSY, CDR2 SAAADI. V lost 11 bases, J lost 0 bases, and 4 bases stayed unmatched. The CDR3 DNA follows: TGCGCCGGCGGGGGGGCGTACCAAGAGACCCAGTACTTC. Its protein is CAGGGAYQETQYF.

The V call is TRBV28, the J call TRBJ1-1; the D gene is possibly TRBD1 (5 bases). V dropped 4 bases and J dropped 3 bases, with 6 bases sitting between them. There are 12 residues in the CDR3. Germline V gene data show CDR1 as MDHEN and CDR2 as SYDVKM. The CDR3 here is CASSSGHTEAFF. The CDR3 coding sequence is TGTGCCAGCAGTTCAGGGCACACTGAAGCTTTCTTT. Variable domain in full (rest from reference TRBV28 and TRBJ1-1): DVKVTQSSRYLVKRTGEKVFLECVQDMDHENMFWYRQDPGLGLRLIYFSYDVKMKEKGDIPEGYSVSREKKERFSLILESASTNQTSMYLCASSSGHTEAFFGQGTRLTVV.

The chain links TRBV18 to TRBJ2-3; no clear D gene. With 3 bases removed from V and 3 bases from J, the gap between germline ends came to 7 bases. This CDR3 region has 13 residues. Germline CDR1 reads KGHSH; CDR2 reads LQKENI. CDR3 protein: CASSPRNTDTQYF. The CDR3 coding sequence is TGTGCCAGCTCACCGAGAAATACAGATACGCAGTATTTT.

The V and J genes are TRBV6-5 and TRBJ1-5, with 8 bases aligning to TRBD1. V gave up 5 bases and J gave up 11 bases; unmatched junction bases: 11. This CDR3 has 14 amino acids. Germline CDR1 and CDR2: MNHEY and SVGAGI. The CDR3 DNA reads TGTGCCAGCAGTAGCCCGGGACAGGATGCAGCCCAGCATTTT. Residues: CASSSPGQDAAQHF.

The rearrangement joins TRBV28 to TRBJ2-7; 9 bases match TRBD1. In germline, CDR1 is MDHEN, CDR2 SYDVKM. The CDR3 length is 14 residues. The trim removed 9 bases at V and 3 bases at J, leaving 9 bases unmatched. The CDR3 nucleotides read TGTGCCAGTCTTCCCGGGACAGGGATCTACGAGCAGTACTTC. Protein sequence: CASLPGTGIYEQYF.

The CDR3 coding sequence is TGTGCCAGCAGGGTTAGCTCCTACAATGAGCAGTTCTTC. This gives the protein CASRVSSYNEQFF. The V and J genes are TRBV25-1 and TRBJ2-1; D remains ambiguous. V was cut by 6 bases and J by 0 bases, with 6 bases left in between. The germline V gene encodes CDR1 MGHDK and CDR2 SYGVNS. The CDR3 consists of 13 residues.

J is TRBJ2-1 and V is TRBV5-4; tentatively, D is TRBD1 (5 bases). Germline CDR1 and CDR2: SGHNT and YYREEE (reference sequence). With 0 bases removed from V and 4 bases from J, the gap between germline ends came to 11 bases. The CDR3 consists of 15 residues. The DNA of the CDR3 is TGTGCCAGCAGCTTGGAAAGGGGAATATACAATGAGCAGTTCTTC. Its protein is CASSLERGIYNEQFF.

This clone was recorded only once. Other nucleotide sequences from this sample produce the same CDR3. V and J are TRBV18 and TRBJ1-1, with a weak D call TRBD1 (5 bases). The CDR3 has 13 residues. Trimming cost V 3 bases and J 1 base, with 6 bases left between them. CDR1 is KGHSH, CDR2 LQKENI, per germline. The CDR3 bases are TGTGCCAGCTCACCTGGACAGAACACTGAAGCTTTCTTT. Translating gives CASSPGQNTEAFF.

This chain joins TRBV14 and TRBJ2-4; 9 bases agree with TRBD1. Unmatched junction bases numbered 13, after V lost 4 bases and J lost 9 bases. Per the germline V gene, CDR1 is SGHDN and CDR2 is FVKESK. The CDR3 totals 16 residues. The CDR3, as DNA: TGTGCCAGCAGCCTCGGCCTGGGACAGGGAAGCGGCATTCAGTACTTC. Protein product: CASSLGLGQGSGIQYF.

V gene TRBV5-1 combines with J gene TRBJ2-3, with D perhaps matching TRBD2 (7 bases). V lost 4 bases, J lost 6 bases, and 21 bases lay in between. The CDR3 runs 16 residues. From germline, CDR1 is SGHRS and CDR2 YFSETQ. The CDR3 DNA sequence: TGCGCCAGCAGCCCCCATCTGAGGGGGGGTTCTGATACGCAGTATTTT. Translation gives CASSPHLRGGSDTQYF.

The CDR3 region is CASSPGTGANTGELFF. DNA for the CDR3: TGTGCCAGCAGCCCTGGGACAGGGGCTAACACCGGGGAGCTGTTTTTT. The chain is built from TRBV11-3 and TRBJ2-2; 10 nucleotides line up with TRBD1. This CDR3 spans 16 amino acids. Germline CDR1 SGHNT, CDR2 YENEEA. V lost 5 bases, J lost 2 bases, and 5 bases stayed unmatched. Complete variable domain (other parts from reference TRBV11-3 and TRBJ2-2): EAGVVQSPRYKIIEKKQPVAFWCNPISGHNTLYWYLQNLGQGPELLIRYENEEAVDDSQLPKDRFSAERLKGVDSTLKIQPAELGDSAVYLCASSPGTGANTGELFFGEGSRLTVL.

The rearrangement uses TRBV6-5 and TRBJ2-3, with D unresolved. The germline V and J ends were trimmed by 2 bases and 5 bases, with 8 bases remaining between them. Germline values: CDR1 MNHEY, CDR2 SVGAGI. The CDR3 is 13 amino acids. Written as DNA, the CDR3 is TGTGCCAGCAGTTACCTTAATAGAGATACGCAGTATTTT. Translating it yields CASSYLNRDTQYF.

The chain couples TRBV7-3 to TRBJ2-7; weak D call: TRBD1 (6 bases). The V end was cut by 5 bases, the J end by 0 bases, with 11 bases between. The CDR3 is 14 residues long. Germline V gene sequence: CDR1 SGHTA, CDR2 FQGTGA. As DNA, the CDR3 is TGTGCCAGCAGCAAGGACAGTTTCTCCTACGAGCAGTACTTC. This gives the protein CASSKDSFSYEQYF.

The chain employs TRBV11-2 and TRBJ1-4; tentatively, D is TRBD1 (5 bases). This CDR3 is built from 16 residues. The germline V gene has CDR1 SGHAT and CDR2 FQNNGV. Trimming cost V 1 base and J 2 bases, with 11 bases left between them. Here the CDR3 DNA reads TGTGCCAGCAGCTTAGGGCAGGGTCGCACTAATGAAAAACTGTTTTTT. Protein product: CASSLGQGRTNEKLFF. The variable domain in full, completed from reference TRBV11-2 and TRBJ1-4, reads EAGVAQSPRYKIIEKRQSVAFWCNPISGHATLYWYQQILGQGPKLLIQFQNNGVVDDSQLPKDRFSAERLKGVDSTLKIQPAKLEDSAVYLCASSLGQGRTNEKLFFGSGTQLSVL.

The CDR3 DNA reads TGTGCCAGTAGTATTGCCAGACTAGCGGGAGCATTAAGGGATGCCAAAAACATTCAGTACTTC. Translating it yields CASSIARLAGALRDAKNIQYF. The rearrangement uses TRBV19 and TRBJ2-4; 12 nucleotides line up with TRBD2. The CDR3 has 21 residues. Germline-derived CDR1 and CDR2 are LNHDA and SQIVND (reference sequence). Germline trimming cut 3 bases from V and 1 base from J; bases unmatched to any gene: 16.

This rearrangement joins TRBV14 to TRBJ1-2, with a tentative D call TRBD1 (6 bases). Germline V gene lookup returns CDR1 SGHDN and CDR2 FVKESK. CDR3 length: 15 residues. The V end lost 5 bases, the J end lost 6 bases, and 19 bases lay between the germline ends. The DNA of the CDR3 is TGTGCCAGCAGCGAGGTGATCGAGGGGGGGCATGGCTACACCTTC. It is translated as CASSEVIEGGHGYTF.